These T cell receptor beta chains were read from a single sample in a study of T cell changes during pregnancy in multiple sclerosis. This table comes from immunoSEQ multiplex PCR, and its TCRdb copy is limited to in-frame clones, with some not included. The table shows under 45,000 clones, with roughly 84% occurring only once. This specimen consisted of CD8+ T cells from peripheral blood mononuclear cells, obtained in the first trimester of pregnancy. The origin of the receptors is a female donor with multiple sclerosis, enrolled in a pregnancy study. Both conserved end residues are part of each CDR3. Each record gives: D gene, J gene, V gene, CDR3 length, clone size, CDR3 DNA, CDR3 protein. The D gene is left open where the match is weak. Part of the rows lack a size; the others show once, few, many or a class for expanded clones.

d_call: NA; j_call: TRBJ1-5; v_call: TRBV15; cdr3_length: 15; clone_size: once; cdr3_nt: TGTGCCACCAGCACCTGGGACAATAGCAATCAGCCCCAGCATTTT; cdr3_aa: CATSTWDNSNQPQHF
d_call: NA; j_call: TRBJ1-2; v_call: TRBV13; cdr3_length: 12; clone_size: NA; cdr3_nt: TGTGCCAGCAGCTCGTCCAGTAATGGCTACACCTTC; cdr3_aa: CASSSSSNGYTF
d_call: NA; j_call: TRBJ1-2; v_call: TRBV20-1; cdr3_length: 11; clone_size: NA; cdr3_nt: TGCAGTGCTATTGTCCCCGTTGGCTACACCTTC; cdr3_aa: CSAIVPVGYTF
d_call: NA; j_call: TRBJ2-7; v_call: TRBV7-9; cdr3_length: 15; clone_size: NA; cdr3_nt: TGTGCCAGCAGCCAACCGGGACTGGTCTCCTACGAGCAGTACTTC; cdr3_aa: CASSQPGLVSYEQYF
d_call: TRBD2; j_call: TRBJ2-2; v_call: TRBV11-3; cdr3_length: 17; clone_size: few; cdr3_nt: TGTGCCAGCAGCTTAGATCCAGCGGGGGGCAACACCGGGGAGCTGTTTTTT; cdr3_aa: CASSLDPAGGNTGELFF
d_call: NA; j_call: TRBJ2-7; v_call: TRBV27; cdr3_length: 15; clone_size: NA; cdr3_nt: TGTGCCAGCAGTTCGCTTTCGATTTTAGCCTACGAGCAGTACTTC; cdr3_aa: CASSSLSILAYEQYF
d_call: TRBD1; j_call: TRBJ2-5; v_call: TRBV11-2; cdr3_length: 16; clone_size: NA; cdr3_nt: TGTGCCAGCAGCCTACCGAGACAGGGCGTCATGGAGACCCAGTACTTC; cdr3_aa: CASSLPRQGVMETQYF
d_call: TRBD1; j_call: TRBJ2-2; v_call: TRBV13; cdr3_length: 16; clone_size: NA; cdr3_nt: TGTGCCAGCAGCTCTCCACAGGGGATCCTAACCGGGGAGCTGTTTTTT; cdr3_aa: CASSSPQGILTGELFF
d_call: NA; j_call: TRBJ2-2; v_call: TRBV9; cdr3_length: 12; clone_size: few; cdr3_nt: TGTGCCAGCAGCTCAGACACCGGGGAGCTGTTTTTT; cdr3_aa: CASSSDTGELFF
d_call: TRBD2; j_call: TRBJ2-1; v_call: TRBV7-7; cdr3_length: 14; clone_size: NA; cdr3_nt: TGTGCCAGCAGCTTAACTAGCGGGGGCGCGGAGCAGTTCTTC; cdr3_aa: CASSLTSGGAEQFF
d_call: NA; j_call: TRBJ1-5; v_call: TRBV7-6; cdr3_length: 13; clone_size: NA; cdr3_nt: TGTGCCAGCAGCTTATGGGCTGATCAGCCCCAGCATTTT; cdr3_aa: CASSLWADQPQHF
d_call: NA; j_call: TRBJ1-2; v_call: TRBV4-2; cdr3_length: 16; clone_size: NA; cdr3_nt: TGTGCCAGCAGCCAAGATAGGCAGGGCGCTAACTATGGCTACACCTTC; cdr3_aa: CASSQDRQGANYGYTF
d_call: NA; j_call: TRBJ1-5; v_call: TRBV10-3; cdr3_length: 15; clone_size: NA; cdr3_nt: TGTGCCATCAGTGAGTCTGAAGGGGACAATCAGCCCCAGCATTTT; cdr3_aa: CAISESEGDNQPQHF
d_call: TRBD1; j_call: TRBJ1-5; v_call: TRBV19; cdr3_length: 17; clone_size: few; cdr3_nt: TGTGCCAGTAGCCCCGTTGTTCAGGGGGACAGGGATCAGCCCCAGCATTTT; cdr3_aa: CASSPVVQGDRDQPQHF
d_call: TRBD2; j_call: TRBJ2-2; v_call: TRBV9; cdr3_length: 16; clone_size: NA; cdr3_nt: TGTGCCAGCAGCGGACCTTCGCGGGGGAGTACCGGGGAGCTGTTTTTT; cdr3_aa: CASSGPSRGSTGELFF
d_call: NA; j_call: TRBJ1-2; v_call: TRBV2; cdr3_length: 12; clone_size: NA; cdr3_nt: TGTGCCAGCCCCCCGCGCGGCCAGGGCTACACCTTC; cdr3_aa: CASPPRGQGYTF
d_call: TRBD1; j_call: TRBJ1-1; v_call: TRBV29-1; cdr3_length: 11; clone_size: few; cdr3_nt: TGCAGCGTGCTTGGGACAGGAAAAGCTTTCTTT; cdr3_aa: CSVLGTGKAFF
d_call: TRBD1; j_call: TRBJ1-2; v_call: TRBV5-1; cdr3_length: 11; clone_size: NA; cdr3_nt: TGCGCCAGCAGCCTGGGGACAGGGCTGGACTTC; cdr3_aa: CASSLGTGLDF
d_call: NA; j_call: TRBJ1-1; v_call: TRBV5-5; cdr3_length: 13; clone_size: NA; cdr3_nt: TGTGCCAGCAGCTTGGCTCAGGGCGCTGAAGCTTTCTTT; cdr3_aa: CASSLAQGAEAFF
d_call: NA; j_call: TRBJ1-2; v_call: TRBV10-3; cdr3_length: 16; clone_size: NA; cdr3_nt: TGTGCCATCAGTGAGGTCGGCAGCGGCGGGTACTATGGCTACACCTTC; cdr3_aa: CAISEVGSGGYYGYTF
d_call: TRBD1; j_call: TRBJ1-4; v_call: TRBV5-1; cdr3_length: 15; clone_size: once; cdr3_nt: TGCGCCAGCAGCCCAGGGACAGTAAATAATGAAAAACTGTTTTTT; cdr3_aa: CASSPGTVNNEKLFF
d_call: NA; j_call: TRBJ1-3; v_call: TRBV13; cdr3_length: 14; clone_size: NA; cdr3_nt: TGTGCCAGCAGCTGGGGGGAAGGGGGAAACACCATATATTTT; cdr3_aa: CASSWGEGGNTIYF
d_call: NA; j_call: TRBJ2-5; v_call: TRBV25-1; cdr3_length: 13; clone_size: NA; cdr3_nt: TGTGCCAGCAGCCTAGACAGTAGGGAGACCCAGTACTTC; cdr3_aa: CASSLDSRETQYF
d_call: TRBD1; j_call: TRBJ2-1; v_call: TRBV9; cdr3_length: 15; clone_size: NA; cdr3_nt: TGTGCCAGCAGCGCCGGACAGGGGGCGTACAATGAGCAGTTCTTC; cdr3_aa: CASSAGQGAYNEQFF
d_call: NA; j_call: TRBJ1-2; v_call: TRBV18; cdr3_length: 15; clone_size: NA; cdr3_nt: TGTGCCAGCTCAGCGGAGAGATTAGCGGCCTATGGCTACACCTTC; cdr3_aa: CASSAERLAAYGYTF
d_call: NA; j_call: TRBJ2-4; v_call: TRBV5-6; cdr3_length: 14; clone_size: NA; cdr3_nt: TGTGCCAGCAGCTCTGGACTAGCCAAAAACATTCAGTACTTC; cdr3_aa: CASSSGLAKNIQYF
d_call: NA; j_call: TRBJ1-4; v_call: TRBV29-1; cdr3_length: 10; clone_size: NA; cdr3_nt: TGCAGCGTTCTAAATGAAAAACTGTTTTTT; cdr3_aa: CSVLNEKLFF
d_call: TRBD2; j_call: TRBJ2-7; v_call: TRBV7-9; cdr3_length: 14; clone_size: NA; cdr3_nt: TGTGCCAGCAGCCCCGGGGGGGGACAATACGAGCAGTACTTC; cdr3_aa: CASSPGGGQYEQYF
d_call: NA; j_call: TRBJ2-7; v_call: TRBV11-1; cdr3_length: 13; clone_size: NA; cdr3_nt: TGTGCCAGCAGCTTAGTCGTGACAAATGAGCAGTACTTC; cdr3_aa: CASSLVVTNEQYF
d_call: TRBD1; j_call: TRBJ2-3; v_call: TRBV10-3; cdr3_length: 16; clone_size: NA; cdr3_nt: TGTGCCATCCGAACCGGGACAGGGGGCTTCACAGATACGCAGTATTTT; cdr3_aa: CAIRTGTGGFTDTQYF
d_call: TRBD1; j_call: TRBJ2-7; v_call: TRBV19; cdr3_length: 15; clone_size: once; cdr3_nt: TGTGCCAGTAGTAACATTCGACAGGGTAATGGCGAGCAGTACTTC; cdr3_aa: CASSNIRQGNGEQYF
d_call: TRBD2; j_call: TRBJ2-2; v_call: TRBV19; cdr3_length: 13; clone_size: once; cdr3_nt: TGTGCCAGTAGTATGGGAGGGACCGGGGAGCTGTTTTTT; cdr3_aa: CASSMGGTGELFF
d_call: NA; j_call: TRBJ2-5; v_call: TRBV6-8; cdr3_length: 18; clone_size: NA; cdr3_nt: TGTGCCAGCAGCGAAAGTCGGACTAAACCCGAGGCCGAAGAGACCCAGTACTTC; cdr3_aa: CASSESRTKPEAEETQYF